The present T cell receptor beta chain was sequenced within a study of T cells in women clearing cervical HPV infection. At the level of the study: Case blood drawn at lesion detection; control blood after infection cleared.

TCRdb's copy holds only in-frame clones and misses some; the assay was immunoSEQ multiplex PCR. This sample's table reports over 25,000 clones. Dot-blot hybridization genotyped cervical HPV amplified with MY09/MY11 PCR. The specimen was blood buffy coat. This sequence originates from a woman between 18 and 70 years old with a cervical HPV16 infection that either progressed to CIN3+ or cleared (not recorded which).

Incomplete CDR3 DNA: TGTGCCAGCTCACCCAACAGGGGGCGAGAAAAGGGCAATGAG. Encoded protein: CASSPNRGREKGNE. Given in full, the CDR3 is CASSPNRGREKGNEQFF. The V call is TRBV18, the J call TRBJ2-1; 9 bases match TRBD1. With the read ending 3 residues before the CDR3 end, the germline J gene is used to fill in that end. Per germline, CDR1 KGHSH and CDR2 LQKENI. V was pared by 3 bases and J by 6 bases, with 12 bases of the junction left unmatched. CDR3 length: 17 amino acids.